This is a list of T cell receptor beta chains from one sample in a study of OX40 agonist ivuxolimab in advanced cancers. Repertoires were generated with immunoSEQ multiplex PCR, while TCRdb's copy carries only in-frame clones and drops some. The data show some 130,000 clones, around nine tenths seen once. The input for sequencing was CD4+ or CD8+ T cells sorted from blood, taken in a trial of the OX40 agonist ivuxolimab. These receptors were collected from an adult with an advanced solid tumor such as melanoma, head and neck, liver or kidney cancer. The CDR3 runs from the conserved cysteine through the conserved F or W. D genes are given only for firm matches. A row's size may be missing; if present it is once, few, many or a size class.

d_call	v_call	j_call	clone_size	cdr3_aa	cdr3_nt
.	TRBV6-1	TRBJ1-1	once	CASSADVRPGGEAFF	TGTGCCAGCAGCGCAGACGTGCGTCCAGGAGGTGAAGCTTTCTTT
TRBD2	TRBV28	TRBJ2-1	.	CASSSFSSGSPENEQFF	TGTGCCAGCAGTTCCTTTTCTAGCGGGAGCCCCGAGAATGAGCAGTTCTTC
TRBD1	TRBV28	TRBJ1-2	.	CASSLVLGTGGIYGYTF	TGTGCCAGCAGCCTAGTTCTCGGGACAGGGGGAATTTATGGCTACACCTTC
.	TRBV15	TRBJ2-7	.	CATSREGGGIYEQYF	TGTGCCACCAGCAGAGAGGGGGGAGGCATCTACGAGCAGTACTTC
TRBD2	TRBV6-5	TRBJ2-1	few	CASTNSGSNEQFF	TGTGCCAGCACGAATAGCGGGAGCAATGAGCAGTTCTTC
TRBD1	TRBV18	TRBJ1-1	.	CASSPGQGDNTEAFF	TGTGCCAGCTCACCAGGGCAGGGGGATAACACTGAAGCTTTCTTT
.	TRBV27	TRBJ2-1	.	CASSLRAKQNEQFF	TGTGCCAGCAGTTTGCGGGCAAAACAGAATGAGCAGTTCTTC
TRBD1	TRBV11-2	TRBJ1-3	.	CASSRIRDRGFGNTIYF	TGTGCCAGCAGTCGAATCCGGGACAGGGGTTTCGGAAACACCATATATTTT
.	TRBV11-2	TRBJ1-3	.	CASSHGNTIYF	TGTGCCAGCAGCCACGGAAACACCATATATTTT
.	TRBV5-6	TRBJ2-2	.	CASSLEQGHGELFF	TGTGCCAGCAGCTTGGAACAGGGCCACGGGGAGCTGTTTTTT
TRBD2	TRBV6-5	TRBJ2-1	.	CASSKEASGYNEQFF	TGTGCCAGCAGTAAAGAGGCTAGCGGTTACAATGAGCAGTTCTTC
TRBD2	TRBV28	TRBJ2-7	.	CASSFPTSGSSYEQYF	TGTGCCAGCAGTTTCCCGACTAGCGGGAGCTCCTACGAGCAGTACTTC
.	TRBV7-9	TRBJ1-3	.	CASSARQSSSGNTIYF	TGTGCCAGCAGCGCCAGACAGTCCAGCTCTGGAAACACCATATATTTT
.	TRBV28	TRBJ1-1	.	CASSLGSTEAFF	TGTGCCAGCAGTTTAGGGAGCACTGAAGCTTTCTTT
.	TRBV19	TRBJ2-6	once	CASTLLSSGANVLTF	TGTGCCAGTACCTTACTCAGCTCTGGGGCCAACGTCCTGACTTTC
.	TRBV6-1	TRBJ1-1	.	CASSWDNLGAEAFF	TGTGCCAGCAGCTGGGACAACCTCGGGGCTGAAGCTTTCTTT
TRBD1	TRBV15	TRBJ1-3	.	CATSSDRAAGNTIYF	TGTGCCACCAGCAGCGACAGGGCCGCTGGAAACACCATATATTTT
.	TRBV28	TRBJ2-7	.	CASTWDTGRYEQYF	TGTGCCAGCACCTGGGACACAGGACGGTACGAGCAGTACTTC
TRBD1	TRBV2	TRBJ2-7	.	CASRGDRGSSYEQYF	TGTGCCAGCAGGGGGGACAGGGGGAGCTCCTACGAGCAGTACTTC
.	TRBV6-5	TRBJ2-7	.	CASSYSKTSSYEQYF	TGTGCCAGCAGTTACTCGAAGACTAGCTCCTACGAGCAGTACTTC
TRBD1	TRBV6-5	TRBJ2-7	.	CASSATGTGSYEQYF	TGTGCCAGCAGTGCTACCGGGACAGGTAGCTACGAGCAGTACTTC